These 18 T cell receptor beta chains came from one sample sequenced in a study of coeliac disease. The data were produced by immunoSEQ multiplex PCR, yet TCRdb's version contains in-frame clones alone and is incomplete. Of 2,500 to 3,000 clones in the sample, about 49% are singletons; the top ten hold around 19%. Sequenced sample: intraepithelial lymphocytes from the gut. The source of these receptors is a man in his 60s with celiac disease on a gluten-free diet.

This clone is large (0.1 to 1%) within its sample. The chain recombines TRBV29-1 with TRBJ2-2, with 9 bases identical to TRBD2. The junction had 12 bases not matched to a gene; V was cut back by 7 bases and J by 6 bases. Germline V gene lookup returns CDR1 SQVTM and CDR2 ANQGSEA. CDR3 length: 15 residues. The DNA for the CDR3 is TGCAGCGGGACAAAGACTAGCGGAATCCCCGGGGAGCTGTTTTTT. It yields the protein CSGTKTSGIPGELFF.

The rearrangement joins TRBV18 to TRBJ1-2; 8 bases fit TRBD1. Per the germline V gene, CDR1 is KGHSH and CDR2 is LQKENI. With 6 bases clipped from V and 8 bases from J, the junction kept 11 bases outside the gene matches. The CDR3 runs to 14 residues. The DNA for the CDR3 is TGTGCCAGCTCCCCCTCCGGGACAGGTAGCGGCTACACCTTC. Its protein product is CASSPSGTGSGYTF. The full variable domain, with the rest looked up from reference TRBV18 and TRBJ1-2, is NAGVMQNPRHLVRRRGQEARLRCSPMKGHSHVYWYRQLPEEGLKFMVYLQKENIIDESGMPKERFSAEFPKEGPSILRIQQVVRGDSAAYFCASSPSGTGSGYTFGSGTRLTVV.

The V and J genes are TRBV27 and TRBJ1-2; D unclear. V was pared by 0 bases and J by 5 bases, with 16 bases between. The CDR3 covers 16 residues. CDR1 is MNHEY and CDR2 is SMNVEV in the germline V gene (reference sequence). CDR3 loop: CASSLSRLGVEYGYTF. CDR3 coding DNA: TGTGCCAGCAGTTTATCACGTCTCGGGGTGGAGTATGGCTACACCTTC.

The chain links TRBV18 to TRBJ1-3; 7 positions match TRBD1. Germline CDR1 reads KGHSH; CDR2 reads LQKENI. The CDR3 is 15 residues long. Trimming took 5 bases from V and 2 from J; bases not matched to a gene: 6. This CDR3 is CASSSDRTTGNTIYF. The CDR3, as DNA: TGTGCCAGCTCATCGGACAGGACGACTGGAAACACCATATATTTT.

The chain recombines TRBV5-1 with TRBJ2-7, with TRBD1 identical over 12 bases. The germline V gene has CDR1 SGHRS and CDR2 YFSETQ. The CDR3 sequence is 14 residues long. Unmatched junction bases numbered 5, after V lost 5 bases and J lost 5 bases. The CDR3 region has the DNA TGCGCCAGCAGATCGGGACAGGGGGCTAACGAGCAGTACTTC. Amino acids: CASRSGQGANEQYF.

CDR3 DNA: TGTGCCATCCCCCGAAGGGGGCACGACGAGCAGTACTTC. Protein: CAIPRRGHDEQYF. This rearrangement joins TRBV10-3 to TRBJ2-7, with 7 positions matching TRBD1. This CDR3 has 13 residues. Per the germline V gene, CDR1 is ENHRY and CDR2 is SYGVKD. Trimming at V came to 8 bases and at J to 5 bases, leaving 9 bases not matched to a gene.

The rearrangement links TRBV10-3 to TRBJ2-3; 9 nucleotides match TRBD2. V was clipped by 10 bases and J by 0 bases; unmatched bases: 5. This CDR3 region has 14 residues. The germline CDR1 and CDR2 sequences are ENHRY and SYGVKD. CDR3 bases: TGTGCCACTTTAGCGGGGGCGAGCACAGATACGCAGTATTTT. The encoded protein is CATLAGASTDTQYF.

This clone has more than one count but fewer than ten. The chain carries TRBV6-1 and TRBJ1-2; TRBD1 might be the D (5 bases). The V gene lost 1 base and the J gene lost 7 bases, with 13 bases spanning the gap. The CDR3 has 14 residues. Germline CDR1 and CDR2: MNHNS and SASEGT. In DNA, the CDR3 is TGTGCCAGCAGTGAAGTGGGGGAGGGTCTTGGCTACACCTTC. Translation: CASSEVGEGLGYTF.

The J gene is TRBJ1-2, the V gene TRBV7-3, with TRBD1 matching over 7 bases. This CDR3 has 13 amino acids. V gave up 5 bases and J gave up 4 bases; unmatched junction bases: 4. The germline V gene has CDR1 SGHTA and CDR2 FQGTGA. The CDR3 DNA sequence: TGTGCCAGCAGCGCTGCAGGGGGCTATGGCTACACCTTC. Its translation: CASSAAGGYGYTF.

The genes are TRBV4-2 and TRBJ2-1; no reliable D call. CDR1 is LGHNA and CDR2 is YNFKEQ in the germline V gene. The CDR3 contains 11 residues. V was clipped by 2 bases and J by 7 bases, with 3 bases between them. CDR3 nucleotides: TGTGCCAGCAGCCAAATAAATGAGCAGTTCTTC. Protein product: CASSQINEQFF.

This clone was observed once. V gene TRBV5-1 combines with J gene TRBJ2-7, with D possibly being TRBD2 (7 bases). V lost 4 bases and J lost 5, with 22 bases in between. The CDR3 runs 16 residues. Germline CDR1 reads SGHRS; CDR2 reads YFSETQ. The CDR3 DNA follows: TGCGCCAGCAGCCCTTTTGCGGGAGTCCAGGGGAACGAGCAGTACTTC. Translated: CASSPFAGVQGNEQYF.

The rearrangement links TRBV7-2 to TRBJ1-1; possibly TRBD1 for D (6 bases). Germline loops: CDR1 SGHTA, CDR2 FQGNSA. This CDR3 spans 14 amino acids. V was trimmed by 2 bases and J by 9 bases, leaving 16 bases between them. The CDR3 nucleotides read TGTGCCAGCAGCTTAACCGCAGGGGCAGGGCAAGCTTTCTTT. Protein sequence: CASSLTAGAGQAFF.

V and J are TRBV19 and TRBJ1-2; TRBD1 agrees at 7 bases. V shed 7 bases, J shed 4 bases, and the junction held 12 bases outside the gene matches. Germline V CDR1 and CDR2: LNHDA, SQIVND (reference sequence). The CDR3 spans 15 residues. CDR3 region: CASIPEGGFGYGYTF. The CDR3 nucleotides are TGTGCCAGTATTCCCGAAGGGGGCTTCGGCTATGGCTACACCTTC. The whole variable domain, remainder taken from reference TRBV19 and TRBJ1-2, is DGGITQSPKYLFRKEGQNVTLSCEQNLNHDAMYWYRQDPGQGLRLIYYSQIVNDFQKGDIAEGYSVSREKKESFPLTVTSAQKNPTAFYLCASIPEGGFGYGYTFGSGTRLTVV.

The sample holds a few counts of this clone. This chain connects TRBV19 to TRBJ1-1; D possibly corresponds to TRBD1 (5 bases). This CDR3 region has 13 residues. V was clipped by 9 bases and J by 4 bases, with 15 bases between them. Per the germline V gene, CDR1 is LNHDA and CDR2 is SQIVND (reference sequence). The CDR3 region is CASWAGGSTEAFF. The CDR3 region has the DNA TGTGCCAGCTGGGCGGGGGGTAGCACTGAAGCTTTCTTT.

The V call is TRBV5-6, the J call TRBJ2-7; 7 nucleotides agree with TRBD1. Germline-derived CDR1 and CDR2 are SGHDT and YYEEEE. Losses at the gene ends were 4 bases for V and 4 bases for J; bases not matched to a gene: 8. The CDR3 totals 14 residues. CDR3 region: CASSRQGNFYEQYF. The CDR3, as DNA: TGTGCCAGCAGCCGACAGGGAAATTTTTACGAGCAGTACTTC.

This clone has more than one count but fewer than ten. This chain links TRBV19 with TRBJ2-2; TRBD2 is a possible D gene (6 bases). This CDR3 has 10 amino acids. CDR1 and CDR2 from the germline V gene are LNHDA and SQIVND (reference sequence). This CDR3 is CAGGTGELFF. As DNA, the CDR3 is TGTGCTGGGGGGACCGGGGAGCTGTTTTTT.

The V gene is TRBV30, the J gene TRBJ1-1; 12 positions agree with TRBD1. Per the germline V gene, CDR1 is GTSNPN and CDR2 is SVGIG (reference sequence). The CDR3 totals 13 residues. J was trimmed by 3 bases and V by 5 bases; bases with no gene match: 1. In nucleotides, the CDR3 is TGTGCCTGGGGGACAGGGGGCTACACTGAAGCTTTCTTT. It encodes CAWGTGGYTEAFF.

The J gene is TRBJ2-7, the V gene TRBV19; TRBD1 agrees at 7 bases. Germline V CDR1 and CDR2: LNHDA, SQIVND (reference sequence). V trimming: 5 bases; J trimming: 5 bases; junction bases outside the gene matches: 9. CDR3 length: 14 residues. The CDR3 nucleotides are TGTGCCAGTAGTTCGTCGACAGGGAAGGACGAGCAGTACTTC. The encoded protein is CASSSSTGKDEQYF.